One and the same sample provided the 10 T cell receptor beta chains below, sequenced in a study of vaccination effects on CD4 cells after COVID-19. Expansion of antigen-specific CD4+ T cells with viral peptide pools was carried out by the ViraFEST assay before sequencing. Investigators separated out CD4+ T cells once around eleven days of culture had passed. Vaccinees lacked prior SARS-CoV-2 infection and tested negative for nucleocapsid antibodies. Assay used: immunoSEQ multiplex PCR; TCRdb lists only in-frame clones, some missing. The sample holds 65,000 or so clones, 65% to 85% seen once. Their antigen targets remain unknown. This material consisted of CD4+ T cells from PBMCs cultured with HCoV-NL63 spike peptides, taken before COVID-19 vaccination. Receptors were obtained from a human donor who received a COVID-19 vaccine.

This chain connects TRBV29-1 to TRBJ1-1; possibly TRBD1 for D (6 bases). Germline-derived CDR1 and CDR2 are SQVTM and ANQGSEA. Trimming shortened V by 7 bases and J by 3 bases, and 15 bases separated the two germline ends. The CDR3 loop spans 13 amino acids. The CDR3 region has the DNA TGCAGCGCCCGAAGGGGGAGGGACACTGAAGCTTTCTTT. It is translated as CSARRGRDTEAFF. Together with reference TRBV29-1 and TRBJ1-1, the CDR3 gives the full variable domain: SAVISQKPSRDICQRGTSLTIQCQVDSQVTMMFWYRQQPGQSLTLIATANQGSEATYESGFVIDKFPISRPNLTFSTLTVSNMSPEDSSIYLCSARRGRDTEAFFGQGTRLTVV.

The CDR3 here is CASSSGGASYEQYV. In DNA, the CDR3 is TGTGCCAGCAGTAGCGGGGGGGCGTCCTACGAGCAGTACGTC. The chain employs TRBV6-5 and TRBJ2-7; the match to TRBD2 covers 10 bases. V was pared by 5 bases and J by 1 base, with 2 bases of the junction left unmatched. This CDR3 is 14 amino acids long. The germline V gene encodes CDR1 MNHEY and CDR2 SVGAGI.

This chain connects TRBV6-5 to TRBJ1-5; TRBD1 agrees at 7 bases. Per germline, CDR1 MNHEY and CDR2 SVGAGI. The trim removed 6 bases at V and 0 bases at J, leaving 5 bases unmatched. The CDR3 is 15 amino acids. The CDR3 loop is CASSRQGNSNQPQHF. CDR3 nucleotides: TGTGCCAGCAGCCGACAGGGTAATAGCAATCAGCCCCAGCATTTT.

The chain uses TRBV14 and TRBJ1-1, with 9 bases that match TRBD1. This CDR3 comprises 13 residues. Germline V gene data show CDR1 as SGHDN and CDR2 as FVKESK. After removal of 3 bases from V and 8 bases from J, the junction contained 4 bases not matched to a gene. The CDR3 reads CASSQDGQGEAFF. CDR3 in DNA: TGTGCCAGCAGCCAGGACGGACAGGGGGAAGCTTTCTTT.

The rearrangement uses TRBV20-1 and TRBJ1-4, with D unclear. The V and J ends lost 6 bases and 7 bases respectively, with 9 bases between them. This CDR3 has 11 amino acids. Per germline, CDR1 DFQATT and CDR2 SNEGSKA (reference sequence). For the CDR3, the DNA is TGCAGTGCCTGGTATGCTGAAAAACTGTTTTTT. This codes for CSAWYAEKLFF.

The chain links TRBV18 to TRBJ1-2; 7 bases are a match to TRBD1. Trimming removed 4 bases from V and 5 bases from J; junction bases left unmatched: 10. Per the germline V gene, CDR1 is KGHSH and CDR2 is LQKENI. The length of the CDR3 is 15 residues. CDR3 protein: CASSLSSGTAYGYTF. CDR3 nucleotides: TGTGCCAGCTCACTTTCATCCGGGACAGCATATGGCTACACCTTC.

The chain recombines TRBV30 with TRBJ2-1, with 9 bases lining up with TRBD1. Trimming removed 2 bases from V and 2 bases from J; junction bases left unmatched: 10. The CDR3 is 17 amino acids. The germline gives CDR1 GTSNPN, CDR2 SVGIG (reference sequence). CDR3 sequence (DNA): TGTGCCTGGAGTATACGTGACAGGGGGTACACCTACAATGAGCAGTTCTTC. It encodes CAWSIRDRGYTYNEQFF.

This clone was seen just once. CDR3 bases: TGTGCCACTGAATCGGCACAGACTAACACCGGGGAGCTGTTTTTT. It is translated as CATESAQTNTGELFF. The genes are TRBV6-5 and TRBJ2-2; no reliable D call. Germline loops: CDR1 MNHEY, CDR2 SVGAGI. V lost 10 bases and J lost 2, with 17 bases in between. CDR3 length: 15 residues.

The rearrangement joins TRBV5-5 to TRBJ2-1; perhaps D is TRBD1 or TRBD2 (5 bases each). Germline lookup yields CDR1 SGHKS and CDR2 YYEKEE (reference sequence). CDR3 length: 15 residues. Trimming shortened V by 3 bases and J by 3 bases, and 13 bases separated the two germline ends. The CDR3: CASSSGTPHYNEQFF. The CDR3 DNA reads as TGTGCCAGCAGCTCCGGGACCCCTCACTACAATGAGCAGTTCTTC. Full variable domain (outside the CDR3, taken from reference TRBV5-5 and TRBJ2-1): DAGVTQSPTHLIKTRGQQVTLRCSPISGHKSVSWYQQVLGQGPQFIFQYYEKEERGRGNFPDRFSARQFPNYSSELNVNALLLGDSALYLCASSSGTPHYNEQFFGPGTRLTVL.

This chain joins TRBV24-1 and TRBJ2-6; D uncertain. Germline CDR1 and CDR2: KGHDR and SFDVKD. Trimming stripped 5 bases from V and 0 bases from J, with 10 bases between. The CDR3 extends over 16 amino acids. The CDR3 region is CATSASADSGANVLTF. The CDR3 DNA reads as TGTGCCACCAGTGCATCGGCGGACTCTGGGGCCAACGTCCTGACTTTC.